In its sample, the clone carrying this T cell receptor beta chain was seen many times. Its antigen is unknown. The source of the sample is a study of T cell repertoires in cytomegalovirus infection. Study at large: An indication of both CMV infection and matching HLA type came from public TCR beta signatures. Study conclusions and caveats: Clonotypes of TCR beta that were HLA-C-restricted and CMV-specific dominated the ex vivo response. Public TCR beta family frequency separated CMV-and-HLA carriers, including in an independent cohort.

In TCRdb, the reads were re-called with MiXCR into one record per CDR3 protein. This sample has 400,000 or so distinct CDR3 sequences, with around a sixth found just once. V trimming: 2 bases; J trimming: 7 bases; junction bases outside the gene matches: 5. This CDR3 region has 15 residues. Looked up from germline, CDR1 is SEHNR and CDR2 is FQNEAQ (reference sequence). The chain joins TRBV7-9 to TRBJ2-1; 10 bases line up with TRBD2. The TCR was taken from a human donor in good health (CMV status not recorded). Some clones in this sample may be carry-over from other donors' samples. The sample comprised PBMCs. As DNA, the CDR3 is TGTGCCAGCAGCTTAACTAGCGGGATGAGGAATGAGCAGTTCTTC. It yields the protein CASSLTSGMRNEQFF.